The 30 T cell receptor beta chains in this list originate from one sample, sequenced in a study of T cell responses to AZD1222 COVID-19 vaccine (dated by TCRdb to about 2021). The library came from the immunoSEQ multiplex PCR assay. What TCRdb holds here is the immuneACCESS table cut down to in-frame rearrangements. Part of the clones is not present; checked against another copy, under half of the missing clones reflect an unresolved V gene, and the others are unexplained. In this sample the table shows around 150,000 clones, 85% to 95% of which occur a single time. The ten largest clones represent approximately 2.2% of the sample. Read against the paper, the sample's time point label means: baseline before first vaccination. The source was peripheral blood, collected on day 0 of AZD1222 vaccination. Source of these receptors: an adult in good health.

This clone came up once. V usage is TRBV7-3 and J usage is TRBJ2-3; possible D gene TRBD1, 6 bases. Germline CDR1 SGHTA, CDR2 FQGTGA. The CDR3 runs 15 residues. The V gene lost 5 bases and the J gene lost 1 base, with 13 bases spanning the gap. DNA of the CDR3: TGTGCCAGCAGCCTCAGGGGAGTGGGCACAGATACGCAGTATTTT. This translates into CASSLRGVGTDTQYF.

V is TRBV10-3 and J is TRBJ2-1, with 12 bases lining up with TRBD1. Germline values: CDR1 ENHRY, CDR2 SYGVKD. The CDR3 extends over 19 amino acids. The V and J ends lost 7 bases and 6 bases, in that order; junction bases with no gene match: 19. In DNA, the CDR3 is TGTGCCATCACCCCGGGACAGGGGGCCAAGCGGGAGGGCCGCAATGAGCAGTTCTTC. This encodes CAITPGQGAKREGRNEQFF.

This clone is a singleton in its sample. CDR3 bases: TGTGCCAGCAGCTCAGGCTGGACAGACCGTGGCTACACCTTC. Residues: CASSSGWTDRGYTF. V gene TRBV7-2 combines with J gene TRBJ1-2, with D possibly being TRBD1 (6 bases). Trimming took off 4 bases at V and 7 bases at J, with 16 bases between the two ends. Germline CDR1 is SGHTA and CDR2 is FQGNSA. CDR3 length equals 14 residues.

The chain couples TRBV27 to TRBJ2-7; D call uncertain. This CDR3 is built from 17 residues. The germline CDR1 and CDR2 sequences are MNHEY and SMNVEV (reference sequence). Deletions cut 2 bases from V and 0 bases from J, with 17 bases between. DNA for the CDR3: TGTGCCAGCAGTTTAGGCCCCAAGGGTACCAACTCCTACGAGCAGTACTTC. It encodes CASSLGPKGTNSYEQYF.

This rearrangement joins TRBV12-3 or TRBV12-4 to TRBJ1-1; no definite D call. There are 12 residues in the CDR3. With 4 bases removed from V and 8 bases from J, the gap between germline ends came to 11 bases. The CDR3: CASSSGRPEAFF. The CDR3 nucleotides read TGTGCCAGCAGTTCGGGCCGTCCGGAAGCTTTCTTT.

The chain recombines TRBV3-1 (or the pseudogene TRBV3-2) with TRBJ1-4, with D perhaps TRBD1 (6 bases). V lost 3 bases and J 7 bases, leaving 15 bases between the germline ends. CDR3 length equals 15 residues. The germline V gene encodes CDR1 LGHDT and CDR2 YNNKEL (reference sequence). The DNA for the CDR3 is TGTGCCAGCAGCCAGAATAGGGGGGCGGGTGAAAAACTGTTTTTT. Translation: CASSQNRGAGEKLFF.

This clone was counted once. This rearrangement joins TRBV28 to TRBJ2-7; D is possibly TRBD2 (6 bases). The CDR3 is 17 residues long. The germline V gene has CDR1 MDHEN and CDR2 SYDVKM. V was pared by 6 bases and J by 0 bases, with 21 bases between. This CDR3 is CASRRDPGTTVSYEQYF. For the CDR3, the DNA is TGTGCCAGCAGGCGGGACCCGGGGACCACGGTCTCCTACGAGCAGTACTTC.

The CDR3 sequence: CAWSVLNEKLFF. The CDR3 nucleotides read TGTGCCTGGAGTGTACTTAATGAAAAACTGTTTTTT. The gene calls are TRBV30 and TRBJ1-4; no clear D gene. The V end was cut by 0 bases, the J end by 4 bases, with 3 bases between. This CDR3 spans 12 amino acids. The germline CDR1 and CDR2 sequences are GTSNPN and SVGIG (reference sequence).

This rearrangement joins TRBV5-1 to TRBJ1-2; TRBD1 aligns across 7 bases. The CDR3 totals 15 residues. Looked up from germline, CDR1 is SGHRS and CDR2 is YFSETQ. V shed 5 bases and J 4 bases; nucleotides not matched to a gene: 11. CDR3 DNA: TGCGCCAGCAGTTCAGGGGGTTTCGGAAGCTATGGCTACACCTTC. Encoded protein: CASSSGGFGSYGYTF.

The rearrangement uses TRBV18 and TRBJ2-2; D not certain. Germline-derived CDR1 and CDR2 are KGHSH and LQKENI. The CDR3 is 12 residues long. V shed 3 bases and J shed 8 bases, with 7 bases lying between them. The CDR3: CASSPVQGELFF. CDR3 bases: TGTGCCAGCTCACCGGTTCAAGGGGAGCTGTTTTTT.

The gene calls are TRBV28 and TRBJ2-1; 8 nucleotides align to TRBD1. After removal of 6 bases from V and 0 bases from J, the junction contained 7 bases not matched to a gene. Germline-derived CDR1 and CDR2 are MDHEN and SYDVKM. The CDR3 sequence is 16 residues long. CDR3 sequence (DNA): TGTGCCAGCAGCAAAGAGACAGGGGCCTCCTACAATGAGCAGTTCTTC. Translation gives CASSKETGASYNEQFF.

DNA of the CDR3: TGTGCCAGCAGTTACGGGGAGAATAATGAAAAACTGTTTTTT. Encoded protein: CASSYGENNEKLFF. The genes are TRBV6-6 and TRBJ1-4; D unclear. Trimming left V 2 bases short and J 4 bases short, with 8 bases between. The CDR3 loop spans 14 amino acids. Germline CDR1 MNHNY, CDR2 SVGAGI (reference sequence).

This clone is a singleton in its sample. This chain links TRBV27 with TRBJ1-2, with D maybe TRBD1 (6 bases). Germline V gives CDR1 MNHEY, CDR2 SMNVEV (reference sequence). Trimming removed 5 bases at V and 5 bases at J, with 12 bases between. CDR3 length: 13 residues. CDR3 protein: CASSRTVGYGYTF. The CDR3 DNA reads TGTGCCAGCAGTCGGACAGTTGGGTATGGCTACACCTTC.

The V and J genes are TRBV3-1 (or the pseudogene TRBV3-2) and TRBJ2-5; the D is unclear. V lost 0 bases to trimming and J lost 5 bases, with 7 bases between them. The CDR3 is 13 amino acids. Per the germline V gene, CDR1 is LGHDT and CDR2 is YNNKEL (reference sequence). CDR3 coding DNA: TGTGCCAGCAGCCAAGATAATCCCGAGACCCAGTACTTC. Its translation is CASSQDNPETQYF.

The chain joins TRBV10-1 to TRBJ1-6, with D tentatively TRBD1 (5 bases). The V and J ends lost 5 bases and 5 bases respectively, with 13 bases between them. CDR3 length: 15 amino acids. Germline CDR1 is WNHNN and CDR2 is SYGVQD (reference sequence). The CDR3 DNA reads TGCGCCAGCAGTACAGGTACAGCGGATAATTCACCCCTCCACTTT. Translation gives CASSTGTADNSPLHF.

This clone was seen once. The chain has TRBV4-3 and TRBJ2-5; 9 bases match TRBD2. The CDR3 contains 14 residues. The ends lost 1 base at V and 7 bases at J; junction bases unmatched: 4. The germline gives CDR1 LGHNA, CDR2 YSLEER. CDR3 residues: CASSQASGDGTQYF. CDR3 in DNA: TGCGCCAGCAGCCAAGCTAGCGGGGACGGGACCCAGTACTTC.

This chain uses TRBV27 with TRBJ2-1; 7 nucleotides match TRBD1. The CDR3 sequence is 15 residues long. The germline V gene has CDR1 MNHEY and CDR2 SMNVEV (reference sequence). V dropped 1 base and J dropped 4; count of bases not matched to a gene: 4. CDR3 sequence reads: CASSLWATGYNEQFF. Written as DNA, the CDR3 is TGTGCCAGCAGTTTATGGGCGACAGGGTACAATGAGCAGTTCTTC.

The V and J genes are TRBV19 and TRBJ1-6; TRBD1 might be the D (5 bases). The CDR3 is 16 amino acids. The germline V gene encodes CDR1 LNHDA and CDR2 SQIVND (reference sequence). Trimming stripped 5 bases from V and 6 bases from J, with 17 bases between. This CDR3 reads CASSDAGVAGNSPLHF. For the CDR3, the DNA is TGTGCCAGTAGTGACGCGGGGGTTGCTGGTAATTCACCCCTCCACTTT.

The table lists this clone with a count of one. The chain has TRBV11-2 and TRBJ2-7; no reliable D call. Germline values: CDR1 SGHAT, CDR2 FQNNGV. V was shortened by 0 bases and J by 1 base, with 7 bases between the two germline ends. The CDR3 has 14 residues. The CDR3 reads CASSLEWPSYEQYF. The CDR3 DNA reads as TGTGCCAGCAGCTTAGAGTGGCCTTCCTACGAGCAGTACTTC.

The chain is built from TRBV3-1 (or the pseudogene TRBV3-2) and TRBJ1-2, with D perhaps matching TRBD1 (5 bases). CDR1 LGHDT and CDR2 YNNKEL come from the germline V gene (reference sequence). The CDR3 has 12 amino acids. Trimming stripped 5 bases from V and 14 bases from J, with 18 bases between. This CDR3 is CASSNSGTPRTF. CDR3 in DNA: TGTGCCAGCAGCAACTCCGGGACCCCTAGGACCTTC.

The chain uses TRBV27 and TRBJ1-2, with TRBD1 identical over 7 bases. After removal of 8 bases from V and 1 base from J, the junction contained 13 bases not matched to a gene. The V gene's germline CDR1 is MNHEY and CDR2 SMNVEV (reference sequence). This CDR3 is built from 16 residues. CDR3 DNA: TGTGCCAGCGGGCCGACAGGGTTCCCCAATAACTATGGCTACACCTTC. Residues: CASGPTGFPNNYGYTF.

The chain couples TRBV5-1 to TRBJ2-1, with TRBD2 identical over 7 bases. V lost 1 base, J lost 7 bases, and 5 bases stayed unmatched. The CDR3 is 14 amino acids. Per germline, CDR1 SGHRS and CDR2 YFSETQ. CDR3 sequence (DNA): TGCGCCAGCAGCTTGTATCGGGAGGCGAATGAGCAGTTCTTC. This gives the protein CASSLYREANEQFF.

The genes are TRBV6-5 and TRBJ1-4, with a tentative D call TRBD1 (6 bases). There are 14 residues in the CDR3. V was clipped by 6 bases and J by 8 bases, with 16 bases between them. The germline gives CDR1 MNHEY, CDR2 SVGAGI. Here the CDR3 DNA reads TGTGCCAGCAGGCCTGGGGGGCCGAACGAAAAACTGTTTTTT. Protein sequence: CASRPGGPNEKLFF.

The gene calls are TRBV27 and TRBJ2-1, with D tentatively TRBD1 (6 bases). This CDR3 region has 14 residues. Trimming removed 3 bases from V and 5 bases from J, with 11 bases in between. Germline V gives CDR1 MNHEY, CDR2 SMNVEV (reference sequence). The CDR3 nucleotides read TGTGCCAGCAGTTTCGGGACAACAAACAATGAGCAGTTCTTC. Translation gives CASSFGTTNNEQFF.

The rearrangement uses TRBV5-6 and TRBJ2-5, with 8 positions matching TRBD1. Germline CDR1 and CDR2: SGHDT and YYEEEE. V lost 4 bases, J lost 1 base, and 3 bases stayed unmatched. This CDR3 comprises 14 residues. CDR3 bases: TGTGCCAGCAGCCCGGGACAGGTCCAAGAGACCCAGTACTTC. It translates to CASSPGQVQETQYF.

V usage is TRBV27 and J usage is TRBJ1-5; perhaps TRBD1 as D (5 bases). V lost 3 bases and J 0 bases, leaving 12 bases between the germline ends. This CDR3 spans 16 amino acids. Per germline, CDR1 MNHEY and CDR2 SMNVEV (reference sequence). The CDR3 protein is CASSFTGLYSNQPQHF. The CDR3 DNA reads TGTGCCAGCAGTTTTACAGGACTGTATAGCAATCAGCCCCAGCATTTT.

The CDR3 reads CASSLGTGPPNNEQFF. CDR3 nucleotides: TGTGCCAGCAGCCTCGGGACAGGCCCTCCCAACAATGAGCAGTTCTTC. This chain joins TRBV7-7 and TRBJ2-1, with TRBD1 matching 8 bases. The germline V gene has CDR1 SSHAT and CDR2 FNYEAQ (reference sequence). With 5 bases clipped from V and 5 bases from J, the junction kept 11 bases outside the gene matches. CDR3 length equals 16 residues. Looking up the rest from reference TRBV7-7 and TRBJ2-1 gives the full variable domain: GAGVSQSPRYKVTKRGQDVTLRCDPISSHATLYWYQQALGQGPEFLTYFNYEAQPDKSGLPSDRFSAERPEGSISTLTIQRTEQRDSAMYRCASSLGTGPPNNEQFFGPGTRLTVL.

V gene TRBV2 combines with J gene TRBJ1-3; 8 nucleotides match TRBD1. V dropped 7 bases and J dropped 0; count of bases not matched to a gene: 11. The CDR3 is made up of 17 amino acids. Germline CDR1 and CDR2: SNHLY and FYNNEI. CDR3 bases: TGTGCCAGCATTAGGGGACAGGCCCTGTCCTCTGGAAACACCATATATTTT. This gives the protein CASIRGQALSSGNTIYF.

This chain joins TRBV11-2 and TRBJ2-7; D gene ambiguous. The germline V gene encodes CDR1 SGHAT and CDR2 FQNNGV. This CDR3 spans 13 amino acids. V was shortened by 0 bases and J by 5 bases, with 8 bases between the two germline ends. The CDR3 is CASSLDRPDEQYF. CDR3 bases: TGTGCCAGCAGCTTAGATCGGCCCGACGAGCAGTACTTC.

The chain couples TRBV11-2 to TRBJ2-1; 12 bases agree with TRBD2. V shed 6 bases, J shed 8 bases, and the junction held 8 bases outside the gene matches. The germline gives CDR1 SGHAT, CDR2 FQNNGV. The CDR3 is 15 residues long. The CDR3: CASRKLAGGLYEQFF. As DNA, the CDR3 is TGTGCCAGCAGAAAACTAGCGGGAGGTTTATATGAGCAGTTCTTC.